The TCR beta chain described here comes from a study of cytomegalovirus exposure and HLA in healthy donors. Study findings and constraints: A later analysis, which compared TCR beta chains of equal frequency, found the HLA-associated ones more clonally expanded.

Primers for the PCR totalled 60 Vbeta and 13 Jbeta. Produced via immunoSEQ multiplex PCR; TCRdb's table is partial and in-frame only. The sample has some 140,000 clones; approximately 62% are singletons. This CDR3 is built from 11 residues. Germline values: CDR1 DFQATT, CDR2 SNEGSKA (reference sequence). Trimming stripped 5 bases from V and 4 bases from J, with 8 bases between. Comment on this clone: The antigen is unknown.

Sequencing used PBMCs. The chain carries TRBV20-1 and TRBJ1-1; D unclear. This receptor was identified in a human donor in good health. The DNA of the CDR3 is TGCAGTGCTGGCGGGAGCACTGAAGCTTTCTTT. It is translated as CSAGGSTEAFF.